The rows below give T cell receptor beta chains drawn from one sample of a study of multiple sclerosis patients with progressive multifocal leukoencephalopathy. Sequencing used immunoSEQ multiplex PCR; TCRdb keeps in-frame clones, though not all of them. Altogether approximately 31,000 clones are present, 89% being singletons, with the ten largest covering approximately 1.5%. What was sequenced was PBMCs. Receptor source: a human donor with multiple sclerosis. Both conserved end residues are part of each CDR3. A D gene is named only where the DNA matches it firmly. A row's size may be missing; if present it is once, few, many or a size class.

TRBD1,TRBV7-9,TRBJ1-4,.,CASSLKGQLNEKLFF,TGTGCCAGCAGCTTAAAGGGACAGCTTAATGAAAAACTGTTTTTT
.,TRBV27,TRBJ1-1,few,CASSLSSPRMNTEAFF,TGTGCCAGCAGTTTATCCAGTCCCCGCATGAACACTGAAGCTTTCTTT
TRBD2,TRBV6-1,TRBJ2-5,.,CASIPLAGGSETQYF,TGTGCCAGCATTCCCCTAGCGGGAGGTTCGGAGACCCAGTACTTC
TRBD2,TRBV7-3,TRBJ2-3,.,CASSLIGLAGADTQYF,TGTGCCAGCAGCTTAATAGGACTAGCGGGAGCAGATACGCAGTATTTT
.,TRBV7-8,TRBJ2-7,once,CASSSPTLSYEQYF,TGTGCCAGCAGCTCCCCGACACTCTCCTACGAGCAGTACTTC
TRBD1,TRBV13,TRBJ1-3,.,CASSRQGNSGNTIYF,TGTGCCAGCAGCCGACAGGGGAACTCTGGAAACACCATATATTTT
.,TRBV18,TRBJ1-6,.,CASSPAPNRVTGRYSPLHF,TGTGCCAGCTCACCGGCCCCAAACCGGGTAACAGGGCGGTACTCACCCCTCCACTTT
.,TRBV27,TRBJ1-5,.,CASSGGGNQPQHF,TGTGCCAGCAGCGGCGGGGGCAATCAGCCCCAGCATTTT
TRBD2,TRBV7-2,TRBJ2-5,.,CASSKTSGRAETQYF,TGTGCCAGCAGCAAGACTAGCGGGAGGGCGGAGACCCAGTACTTC
.,TRBV19,TRBJ2-1,.,CASSGQGAGNEQFF,TGTGCCAGTAGTGGGCAGGGCGCGGGGAATGAGCAGTTCTTC
.,TRBV5-1,TRBJ2-2,.,CASSRREAGQTGELFF,TGCGCCAGCAGCCGGCGGGAAGCGGGACAAACCGGGGAGCTGTTTTTT
.,TRBV6-6,TRBJ1-2,.,CASSYGVNDGYTF,TGTGCCAGCAGTTACGGGGTGAACGATGGCTACACCTTC
.,TRBV7-8,TRBJ1-2,few,CASSLAGQDHYGYTF,TGTGCCAGCAGCTTAGCGGGGCAGGATCACTATGGCTACACCTTC
TRBD2,TRBV9,TRBJ2-7,.,CASSVGTSGSYEQYF,TGTGCCAGCAGCGTAGGGACTAGCGGCTCCTACGAGCAGTACTTC
.,TRBV6-4,TRBJ2-1,few,CASSPPGSSNEQFF,TGTGCCAGCAGTCCCCCGGGATCTTCAAATGAGCAGTTCTTC
.,TRBV5-5,TRBJ2-7,.,CASSLGSPADEQYF,TGTGCCAGCAGCTTGGGATCTCCGGCGGACGAGCAGTACTTC
.,TRBV9,TRBJ2-1,.,CASSTPHRPEPYNEQFF,TGTGCCAGCAGCACCCCCCACAGGCCGGAGCCCTACAATGAGCAGTTCTTC
.,TRBV5-1,TRBJ1-5,.,CASSLGGTSSNQPQHF,TGCGCCAGCAGCTTGGGGGGGACATCTAGCAATCAGCCCCAGCATTTT
.,TRBV14,TRBJ2-2,.,CASSRRRENTGELFF,TGTGCCAGCAGCCGACGCAGGGAGAACACCGGGGAGCTGTTTTTT
TRBD1,TRBV18,TRBJ2-3,.,CASSSRGQNTDTQYF,TGTGCCAGCTCAAGCAGGGGACAGAACACAGATACGCAGTATTTT
TRBD2,TRBV7-2,TRBJ2-7,.,CASSSPSGSGSSYEQYF,TGTGCCAGCAGCTCTCCTTCAGGTAGCGGGAGCTCCTACGAGCAGTACTTC
.,TRBV25-1,TRBJ2-5,.,CASSDSGTLLETQYF,TGTGCCAGCAGTGACTCCGGGACACTCCTAGAGACCCAGTACTTC
TRBD1,TRBV29-1,TRBJ1-2,.,CSVYTGTGKRGYTF,TGCAGCGTCTACACCGGGACAGGGAAACGTGGCTACACCTTC
.,TRBV6-6,TRBJ1-2,.,CASTPDGGAVNGYTF,TGTGCCAGCACCCCAGACGGGGGCGCAGTGAATGGCTACACCTTC
TRBD1,TRBV28,TRBJ2-7,.,CASTLGTAEQYF,TGTGCCAGCACCCTGGGGACAGCCGAGCAGTACTTC
.,TRBV6-1,TRBJ1-1,.,CASREVGAGEAFF,TGTGCCAGCAGAGAAGTGGGGGCAGGGGAAGCTTTCTTT
.,TRBV4-3,TRBJ2-7,.,CASSPGATSPSYEQYF,TGCGCCAGCAGCCCCGGGGCAACCAGCCCATCCTACGAGCAGTACTTC
TRBD2,TRBV10-2,TRBJ2-1,.,CASSAGLAGANEQFF,TGCGCCAGCAGTGCAGGGCTAGCGGGAGCCAATGAGCAGTTCTTC
.,TRBV2,TRBJ2-2,.,CASTPGAGELFF,TGTGCCAGCACCCCGGGGGCCGGGGAGCTGTTTTTT
TRBD2,TRBV5-1,TRBJ2-7,.,CASSGTSGRDEQYF,TGCGCCAGCAGCGGGACTAGCGGGAGGGACGAGCAGTACTTC
.,TRBV28,TRBJ2-7,once,CASSLVQDAYEQYF,TGTGCCAGCAGTTTAGTGCAGGACGCCTACGAGCAGTACTTC
.,TRBV18,TRBJ1-1,once,CASSPSGDTEAFF,TGTGCCAGCTCACCATCGGGGGACACTGAAGCTTTCTTT
.,TRBV5-1,TRBJ1-1,.,CASSRQLSGQNTEAFF,TGCGCCAGCAGCCGACAACTTTCGGGACAGAACACTGAAGCTTTCTTT
.,TRBV18,TRBJ2-1,.,CASGRDRVSYNEQFF,TGTGCCAGCGGGAGGGACAGAGTTTCCTACAATGAGCAGTTCTTC
TRBD1,TRBV7-9,TRBJ1-2,.,CASSGDRVYGYTF,TGTGCCAGCAGCGGAGACAGGGTCTATGGCTACACCTTC
.,TRBV7-9,TRBJ2-3,.,CASPIGPSDTQYF,TGTGCCAGCCCAATCGGGCCCTCAGATACGCAGTATTTT
.,TRBV2,TRBJ2-3,.,CASTPTTADTQYF,TGTGCCAGCACCCCGACCACTGCGGATACGCAGTATTTT
.,TRBV7-2,TRBJ2-7,.,CASSLAGAYEQYF,TGTGCCAGCAGCTTGGCAGGAGCCTACGAGCAGTACTTC
.,TRBV10-1,TRBJ2-1,.,CASSEVNEQFF,TGCGCCAGCAGTGAAGTCAATGAGCAGTTCTTC
.,TRBV6-4,TRBJ2-1,.,CASSLLAYNEQFF,TGTGCCAGCAGTCTACTAGCCTACAATGAGCAGTTCTTC
.,TRBV5-1,TRBJ1-4,.,CASSFRDPNEKLFF,TGCGCCAGCAGCTTCAGGGACCCTAATGAAAAACTGTTTTTT
TRBD1,TRBV2,TRBJ2-7,few,CASSEGQGRRGEQYF,TGTGCCAGCAGTGAGGGACAGGGCCGGCGGGGGGAGCAGTACTTC
TRBD2,TRBV9,TRBJ2-1,.,CASSPRLAVGTYNEQFF,TGTGCCAGCAGCCCAAGACTAGCGGTCGGGACCTACAATGAGCAGTTCTTC
.,TRBV7-8,TRBJ1-5,once,CASSFSGAGQPQHF,TGTGCCAGCAGCTTTTCAGGGGCTGGTCAGCCCCAGCATTTT
.,TRBV5-1,TRBJ2-7,.,CASSLEQTGSYEQYF,TGCGCCAGCAGCTTGGAGCAAACAGGGTCCTACGAGCAGTACTTC
TRBD2,TRBV27,TRBJ2-7,few,CASSFLLAGSEQYF,TGTGCCAGCAGTTTTTTACTAGCGGGGAGCGAGCAGTACTTC
.,TRBV30,TRBJ1-2,.,CAWRGINYGYTF,TGTGCCTGGAGGGGGATAAACTATGGCTACACCTTC
.,TRBV7-3,TRBJ2-1,.,CASSLTLGRDEQFF,TGTGCCAGCAGCTTAACGCTAGGACGCGATGAGCAGTTCTTC
TRBD1,TRBV5-6,TRBJ1-1,once,CASSLVGQVDTEAFF,TGTGCCAGCAGCTTGGTTGGACAGGTTGACACTGAAGCTTTCTTT
.,TRBV30,TRBJ2-2,.,CAWRRGRGVGELFF,TGTGCCTGGAGGCGGGGCAGGGGTGTCGGGGAGCTGTTTTTT
.,TRBV4-3,TRBJ1-1,.,CASSQDGGRNTEAFF,TGCGCCAGCAGCCAAGACGGGGGGCGCAACACTGAAGCTTTCTTT
.,TRBV9,TRBJ1-1,.,CASSVATGGDTEAFF,TGTGCCAGCAGCGTAGCTACGGGGGGTGACACTGAAGCTTTCTTT
TRBD2,TRBV5-1,TRBJ2-3,.,CASRHRTSGKKDTDTQYF,TGCGCCAGCCGCCACAGGACTAGCGGGAAAAAGGACACAGATACGCAGTATTTT
.,TRBV6-5,TRBJ2-7,.,CASSGGTGPIYEQYF,TGTGCCAGCTCTGGAGGGACTGGCCCAATCTACGAGCAGTACTTC
.,TRBV30,TRBJ2-7,.,CAWSFDISSSYEQYF,TGTGCCTGGAGCTTCGACATCTCGAGCTCCTACGAGCAGTACTTC
.,TRBV14,TRBJ1-1,.,CASSQEKTTNTEAFF,TGTGCCAGCAGCCAAGAAAAGACCACGAACACTGAAGCTTTCTTT
TRBD2,TRBV6-6,TRBJ2-7,.,CASSYSGVTQYF,TGTGCCAGCAGTTACAGCGGGGTTACCCAGTACTTC